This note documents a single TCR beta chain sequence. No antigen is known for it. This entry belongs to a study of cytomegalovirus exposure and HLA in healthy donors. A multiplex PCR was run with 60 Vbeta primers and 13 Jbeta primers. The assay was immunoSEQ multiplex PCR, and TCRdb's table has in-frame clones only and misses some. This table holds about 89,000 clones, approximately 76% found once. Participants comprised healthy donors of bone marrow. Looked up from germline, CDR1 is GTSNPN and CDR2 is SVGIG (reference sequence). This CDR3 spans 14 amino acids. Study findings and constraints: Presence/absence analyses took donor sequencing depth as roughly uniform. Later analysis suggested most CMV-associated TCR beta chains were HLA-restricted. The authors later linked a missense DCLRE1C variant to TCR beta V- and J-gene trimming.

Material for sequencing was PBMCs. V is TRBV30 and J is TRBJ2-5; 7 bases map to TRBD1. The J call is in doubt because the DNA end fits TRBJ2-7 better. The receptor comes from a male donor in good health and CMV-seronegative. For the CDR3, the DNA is TGTGCCTGCACAACCCGGGACAGACACTACGAGCAGTACTTC. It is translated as CACTTRDRHYEQYF.